One sample yielded the 3 T cell receptor beta chains listed below, sequenced in a study of Ad26.COV2.S vaccination and SARS-CoV-2 variants. Treatment in this sample: some 20 received Ad26.COV2.S at low or high dose, single or two shots; 5 received placebo; per-sample allocation not given. Samples analyzed were those drawn on day 63 after the first vaccine or placebo injection. Produced via immunoSEQ multiplex PCR; TCRdb's table is partial and in-frame only. The sample consists of about 350,000 clones, around 90% of them appearing once. Sequencing used peripheral blood, obtained in a trial of Ad26.COV2.S vaccine versus placebo. These receptors originate from a person between 18 and 59 years old who received the Ad26.COV2.S COVID-19 vaccine or a placebo.

This clone has only one observation. This chain connects TRBV28 to TRBJ2-1; D is perhaps TRBD2 (6 bases). Trimming removed 1 base at V and 5 bases at J, with 12 bases between. CDR3 length equals 15 residues. Germline values: CDR1 MDHEN, CDR2 SYDVKM. The CDR3 is CASSLSGRGHNEQFF. The CDR3 region has the DNA TGTGCCAGCAGTTTATCCGGGAGAGGCCACAATGAGCAGTTCTTC.

This chain uses TRBV4-3 with TRBJ1-5; D unclear. This CDR3 is 13 amino acids long. The V and J ends lost 0 bases and 9 bases respectively, with 9 bases between them. Germline V gene data show CDR1 as LGHNA and CDR2 as YSLEER. In DNA, the CDR3 is TGCGCCAGCAGCCAAGATATTCGGGGGCCCCAGCATTTT. This encodes CASSQDIRGPQHF.

The chain combines TRBV10-3 with TRBJ1-1; the D is unclear. V lost 4 bases to trimming and J lost 1 base, with 4 bases between them. Germline-derived CDR1 and CDR2 are ENHRY and SYGVKD. This CDR3 is 12 amino acids long. This chain's CDR3 is CAISAANTEAFF. The CDR3 coding sequence is TGTGCCATCAGTGCCGCGAACACTGAAGCTTTCTTT.